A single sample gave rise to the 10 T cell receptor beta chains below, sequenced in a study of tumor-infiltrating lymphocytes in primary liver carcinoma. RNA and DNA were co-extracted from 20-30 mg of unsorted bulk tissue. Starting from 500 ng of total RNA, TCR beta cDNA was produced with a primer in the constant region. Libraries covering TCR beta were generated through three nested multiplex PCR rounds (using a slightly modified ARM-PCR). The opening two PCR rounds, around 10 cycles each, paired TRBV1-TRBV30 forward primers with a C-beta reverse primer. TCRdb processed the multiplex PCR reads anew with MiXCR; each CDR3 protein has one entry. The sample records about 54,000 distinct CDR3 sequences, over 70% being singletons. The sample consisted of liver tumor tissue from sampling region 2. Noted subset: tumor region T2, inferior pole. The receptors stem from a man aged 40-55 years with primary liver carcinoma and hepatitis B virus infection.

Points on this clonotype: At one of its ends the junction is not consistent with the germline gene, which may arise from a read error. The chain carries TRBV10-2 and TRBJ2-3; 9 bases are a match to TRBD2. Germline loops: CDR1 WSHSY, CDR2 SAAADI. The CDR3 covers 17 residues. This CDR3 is CVSSEWISGRGADTQYF. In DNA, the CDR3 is TGCGTCAGCAGTGAATGGATTAGCGGGAGAGGGGCGGATACGCAGTATTTT.

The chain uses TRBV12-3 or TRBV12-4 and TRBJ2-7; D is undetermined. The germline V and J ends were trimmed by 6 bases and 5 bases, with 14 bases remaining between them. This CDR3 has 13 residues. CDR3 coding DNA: TGTGCCAGCAGCCGACGGAGATACAACGAGCAGTACTTC. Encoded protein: CASSRRRYNEQYF.

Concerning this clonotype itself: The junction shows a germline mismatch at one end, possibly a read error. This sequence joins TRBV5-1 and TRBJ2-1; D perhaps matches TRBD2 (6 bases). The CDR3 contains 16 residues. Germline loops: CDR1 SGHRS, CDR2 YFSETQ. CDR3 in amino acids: CASGRDLQSSHNEQFF. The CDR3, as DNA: TGCGCCAGCGGCCGGGACTTGCAGTCCTCCCACAATGAGCAGTTCTTC.

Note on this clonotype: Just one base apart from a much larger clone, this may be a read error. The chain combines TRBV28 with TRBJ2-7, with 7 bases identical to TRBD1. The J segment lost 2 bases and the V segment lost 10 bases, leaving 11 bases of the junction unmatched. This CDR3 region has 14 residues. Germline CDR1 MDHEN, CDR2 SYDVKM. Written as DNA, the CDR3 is TGTGCCAACACCACGCAGGGGGAAGCCTACGAGCAGTACTTC. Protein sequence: CANTTQGEAYEQYF.

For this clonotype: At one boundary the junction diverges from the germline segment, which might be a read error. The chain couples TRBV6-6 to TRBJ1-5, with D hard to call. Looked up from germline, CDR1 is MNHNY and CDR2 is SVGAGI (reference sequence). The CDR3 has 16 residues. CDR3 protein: CTGSYRVEYSNQPQHF. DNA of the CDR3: TGTACCGGCAGTTACCGAGTAGAGTATAGCAATCAGCCCCAGCACTTT.

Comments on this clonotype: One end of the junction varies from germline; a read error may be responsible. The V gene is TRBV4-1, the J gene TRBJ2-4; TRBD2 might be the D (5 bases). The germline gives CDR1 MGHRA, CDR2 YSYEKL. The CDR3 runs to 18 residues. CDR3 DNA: TGCACCAGCGGCCAAGATCCCCCAGGCCTCTACGCCAAAAACATTCAGTACTTC. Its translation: CTSGQDPPGLYAKNIQYF.

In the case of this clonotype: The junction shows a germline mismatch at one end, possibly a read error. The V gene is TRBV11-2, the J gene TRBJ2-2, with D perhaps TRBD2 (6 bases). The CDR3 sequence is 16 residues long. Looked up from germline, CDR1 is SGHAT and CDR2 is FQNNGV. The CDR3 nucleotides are TGTGCCAGCAGTTTAGTGGCGCTTGCGGGAACCGGGGAGCCGTTTTTT. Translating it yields CASSLVALAGTGEPFF.

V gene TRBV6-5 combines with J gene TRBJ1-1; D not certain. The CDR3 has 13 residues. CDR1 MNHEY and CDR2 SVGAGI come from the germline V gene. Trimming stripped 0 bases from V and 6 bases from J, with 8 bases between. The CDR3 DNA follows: TGTGCCAGCAGTTACTCGTCCTGGGCTGAAGCTTTCTTT. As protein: CASSYSSWAEAFF.

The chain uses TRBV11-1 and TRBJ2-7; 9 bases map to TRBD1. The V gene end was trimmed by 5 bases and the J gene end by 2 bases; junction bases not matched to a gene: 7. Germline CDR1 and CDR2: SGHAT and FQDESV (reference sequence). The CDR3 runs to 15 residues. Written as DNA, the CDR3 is TGTGCCAGCAGCCCCACGGACAGGGGCGCCTACGAGCAGTACTTC. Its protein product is CASSPTDRGAYEQYF.

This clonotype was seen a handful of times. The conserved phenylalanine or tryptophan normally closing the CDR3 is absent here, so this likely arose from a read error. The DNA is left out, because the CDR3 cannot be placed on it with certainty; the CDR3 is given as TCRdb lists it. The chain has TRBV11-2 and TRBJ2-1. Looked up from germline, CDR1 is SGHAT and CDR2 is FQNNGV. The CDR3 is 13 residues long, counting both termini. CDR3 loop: CVSSLNDAYEQFL.